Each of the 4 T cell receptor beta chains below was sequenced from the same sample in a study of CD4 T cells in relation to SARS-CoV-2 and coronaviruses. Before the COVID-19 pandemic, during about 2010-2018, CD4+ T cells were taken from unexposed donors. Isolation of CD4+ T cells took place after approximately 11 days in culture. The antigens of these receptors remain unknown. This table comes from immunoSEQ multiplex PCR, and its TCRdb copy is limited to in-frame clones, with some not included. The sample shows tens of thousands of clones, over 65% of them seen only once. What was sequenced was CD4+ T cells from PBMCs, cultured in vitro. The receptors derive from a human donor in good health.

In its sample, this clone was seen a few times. CDR3 protein: CASSFWVSGNTIYF. The CDR3 DNA is TGTGCCAGCAGCTTCTGGGTCTCTGGAAACACCATATATTTT. The V gene is TRBV5-6, the J gene TRBJ1-3; no reliable D call. The V end lost 2 bases, the J end lost 0 bases, and 6 bases lay between the germline ends. There are 14 residues in the CDR3. Germline assignment: CDR1 SGHDT and CDR2 YYEEEE.

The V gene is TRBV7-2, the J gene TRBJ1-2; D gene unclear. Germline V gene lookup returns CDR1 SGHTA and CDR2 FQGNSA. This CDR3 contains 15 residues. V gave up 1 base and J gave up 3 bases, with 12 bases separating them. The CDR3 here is CASSLDLQRHYGYTF. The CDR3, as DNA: TGTGCCAGCAGCTTAGACTTACAAAGGCACTATGGCTACACCTTC.

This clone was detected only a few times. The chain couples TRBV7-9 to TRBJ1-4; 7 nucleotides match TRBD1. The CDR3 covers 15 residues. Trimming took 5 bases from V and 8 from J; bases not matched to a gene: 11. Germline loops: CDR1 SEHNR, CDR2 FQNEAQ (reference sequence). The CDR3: CASSRGDSLGEKLFF. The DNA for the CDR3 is TGTGCCAGCAGCCGAGGGGACAGTCTTGGAGAAAAACTGTTTTTT.

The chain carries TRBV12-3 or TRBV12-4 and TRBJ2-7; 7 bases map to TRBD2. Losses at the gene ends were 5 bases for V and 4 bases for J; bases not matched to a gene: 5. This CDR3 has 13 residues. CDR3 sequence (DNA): TGTGCCAGCAGTCTAGTGGGAGGGTACGAGCAGTACTTC. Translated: CASSLVGGYEQYF.